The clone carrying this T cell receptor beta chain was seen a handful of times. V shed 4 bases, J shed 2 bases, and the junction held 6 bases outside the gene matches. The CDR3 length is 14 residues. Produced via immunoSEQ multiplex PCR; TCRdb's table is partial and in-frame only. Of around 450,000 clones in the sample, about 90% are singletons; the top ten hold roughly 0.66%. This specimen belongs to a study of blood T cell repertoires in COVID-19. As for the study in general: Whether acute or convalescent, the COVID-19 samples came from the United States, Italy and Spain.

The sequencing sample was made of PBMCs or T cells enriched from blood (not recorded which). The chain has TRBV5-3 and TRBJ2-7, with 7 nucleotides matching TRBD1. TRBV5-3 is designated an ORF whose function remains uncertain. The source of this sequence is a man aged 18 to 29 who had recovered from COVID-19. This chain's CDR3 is CARSPGDSPYEQYF. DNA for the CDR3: TGTGCCAGAAGCCCCGGGGACAGCCCCTACGAGCAGTACTTC.